Below, 14 T cell receptor beta chains from the same sample are listed, as sequenced in a study of CD8 T cells in Susac syndrome. cDNA came from roughly 0.47 to 1 ug RNA primed by random hexamers. TCRdb recomputed calls from the immunoSEQ multiplex PCR reads with MiXCR, one row per CDR3 protein. This sample has approximately 170,000 distinct CDR3 sequences, with about 90% found just once. The sequenced sample consisted of CD4+ T cells from PBMCs. The source of these receptors is a human donor in good health.

The chain couples TRBV5-1 to TRBJ1-1, with 8 positions matching TRBD1. CDR3 size: 15 residues. V shed 0 bases and J 4 bases; nucleotides not matched to a gene: 5. Germline CDR1 SGHRS, CDR2 YFSETQ. As DNA, the CDR3 is TGCGCCAGCAGCTTGGCCAGGACAGGGTTCACTGAAGCTTTCTTT. It codes for CASSLARTGFTEAFF.

J is TRBJ2-2 and V is TRBV12-5; D uncertain. The CDR3 contains 14 residues. V was pared by 2 bases and J by 3 bases, with 7 bases between. Germline-derived CDR1 and CDR2 are LGHNT and FRNRAP. The CDR3 DNA follows: TGTGCTAGTGGTTTGTCACGGGACACCGGGGAGCTGTTTTTT. Amino acid sequence: CASGLSRDTGELFF.

This clonotype was seen a single time. The rearrangement uses TRBV18 and TRBJ2-7; 9 positions match TRBD1. With 2 bases clipped from V and 1 base from J, the junction kept 6 bases outside the gene matches. The CDR3 is made up of 16 amino acids. The germline V gene encodes CDR1 KGHSH and CDR2 LQKENI. In DNA, the CDR3 is TGTGCCAGCTCACCATCCGAGACAGGGGGGTCCTACGAGCAGTACTTC. As protein: CASSPSETGGSYEQYF. The full variable domain, rest sourced from reference TRBV18 and TRBJ2-7, is NAGVMQNPRHLVRRRGQEARLRCSPMKGHSHVYWYRQLPEEGLKFMVYLQKENIIDESGMPKERFSAEFPKEGPSILRIQQVVRGDSAAYFCASSPSETGGSYEQYFGPGTRLTVT.

The table lists this clonotype with a count of one. Lacking the conserved final phenylalanine or tryptophan, this CDR3 likely reflects a read error. The genes are TRBV20-1 and TRBJ1-1; no firm D call. This CDR3 has 14 residues. V lost 1 base, J lost 4 bases, and 13 bases lay in between. Germline V gene sequence: CDR1 DFQATT, CDR2 SNEGSKA (reference sequence). CDR3 protein: CSARGSRLFTEAFL. CDR3 coding DNA: TGCAGTGCTAGAGGCTCAAGACTGTTCACTGAAGCTTTCCTT.

The CDR3 loop reads CASSDDRRETQYF. The CDR3 DNA is TGTGCCAGCAGTGATGACCGTCGGGAGACCCAGTACTTC. The V gene is TRBV2, the J gene TRBJ2-5; no firm D call. CDR1 is SNHLY and CDR2 is FYNNEI in the germline V gene. V was cut by 3 bases and J by 5 bases, with 10 bases left in between. The CDR3 has 13 amino acids.

The chain combines TRBV29-1 with TRBJ2-5, with D possibly being TRBD1 or TRBD2 (6 bases each). There are 12 residues in the CDR3. The V end lost 8 bases, the J end lost 5 bases, and 15 bases lay between the germline ends. Germline V gives CDR1 SQVTM, CDR2 ANQGSEA. This CDR3 is CSLWGAGETQYF. The CDR3 DNA is TGCAGCCTTTGGGGGGCTGGTGAGACCCAGTACTTC. The whole variable domain, filled in from reference TRBV29-1 and TRBJ2-5, reads SAVISQKPSRDICQRGTSLTIQCQVDSQVTMMFWYRQQPGQSLTLIATANQGSEATYESGFVIDKFPISRPNLTFSTLTVSNMSPEDSSIYLCSLWGAGETQYFGPGTRLLVL.

The V gene is TRBV7-2, the J gene TRBJ2-7, with no clear D. V was pared by 2 bases and J by 4 bases, with 6 bases between. This CDR3 is built from 12 residues. Germline CDR1 SGHTA, CDR2 FQGNSA. CDR3 protein: CASSLSGYEQYF. In nucleotides, the CDR3 is TGTGCCAGCAGCTTATCGGGTTACGAGCAGTACTTC.

This rearrangement joins TRBV3-1 to TRBJ1-1; D is ambiguous. The V gene's germline CDR1 is LGHDT and CDR2 YNNKEL (reference sequence). V shed 4 bases and J shed 1 base, with 7 bases lying between them. The CDR3 is 13 residues long. CDR3 sequence (DNA): TGTGCCAGCAGCCGCACACAGAACACTGAAGCTTTCTTT. It translates to CASSRTQNTEAFF.

The V and J genes are TRBV15 and TRBJ2-7; perhaps TRBD2 as D (7 bases). Trimming removed 0 bases at V and 0 bases at J, with 12 bases between. This CDR3 has 16 residues. CDR1 is LNHNV and CDR2 is YYDKDF in the germline V gene (reference sequence). This CDR3 reads CATSRERGGGSYEQYF. The CDR3 nucleotides read TGTGCCACCAGCAGAGAGAGGGGGGGAGGCTCCTACGAGCAGTACTTC.

The CDR3 nucleotides are TGTGCCAGCAAGCCGGGTCAGCCTCTCTACGAGCAGTACTTC. Its protein product is CASKPGQPLYEQYF. The chain uses TRBV28 and TRBJ2-7, with D uncertain. Trimming cost V 7 bases and J 3 bases, with 16 bases left between them. Looked up from germline, CDR1 is MDHEN and CDR2 is SYDVKM. There are 14 residues in the CDR3.

This clonotype was seen only a few times. CDR3 nucleotide sequence: TGCGCCAGCAGCTTGGGCACCAGCAATCAGCCCCAGCATTTT. The encoded protein is CASSLGTSNQPQHF. This chain joins TRBV5-1 and TRBJ1-5; D is ambiguous. The CDR3 extends over 14 amino acids. Per germline, CDR1 SGHRS and CDR2 YFSETQ. V lost 0 bases and J lost 1, with 5 bases in between. Together with reference TRBV5-1 and TRBJ1-5, the CDR3 gives the full variable domain: KAGVTQTPRYLIKTRGQQVTLSCSPISGHRSVSWYQQTPGQGLQFLFEYFSETQRNKGNFPGRFSGRQFSNSRSEMNVSTLELGDSALYLCASSLGTSNQPQHFGDGTRLSIL.

This sequence joins TRBV28 and TRBJ2-5; TRBD1 matches 8 bases. Per the germline V gene, CDR1 is MDHEN and CDR2 is SYDVKM. CDR3 length: 13 residues. Trimming took 4 bases from V and 7 from J; bases not matched to a gene: 5. CDR3 sequence (DNA): TGTGCCAGCAGTTCCGGACAGGGAGGGACCCAGTACTTC. Its protein is CASSSGQGGTQYF.

The chain combines TRBV6-1 with TRBJ1-2; D gene uncertain. Germline V gene sequence: CDR1 MNHNS, CDR2 SASEGT. The CDR3 is made up of 13 amino acids. V lost 1 base, J lost 1 base, and 4 bases lay in between. The CDR3 DNA follows: TGTGCCAGCAGTGAAGATGGTAACTATGGCTACACCTTC. Amino acid sequence: CASSEDGNYGYTF.

The chain is built from TRBV5-1 and TRBJ2-3; 7 bases align to TRBD2. This CDR3 has 14 amino acids. Germline CDR1 and CDR2: SGHRS and YFSETQ. The V gene end was trimmed by 0 bases and the J gene end by 5 bases; junction bases not matched to a gene: 3. DNA for the CDR3: TGCGCCAGCAGCTTGGAGCGGGGTAAAGATACGCAGTATTTT. It specifies CASSLERGKDTQYF.